This T cell receptor beta chain comes out of a study of beta chain features in type 1 diabetes. Findings of the study overall: The cDNA sequencing approach could over-represent high-TCR-expressing cells. People with Type 1 diabetes carried modestly yet significantly shorter TCRB CDR3s in all four CD4+ subsets.

Germline assignment: CDR1 SEHNR and CDR2 FQNEAQ (reference sequence). The CDR3 is 14 amino acids. The V gene end was trimmed by 9 bases and the J gene end by 4 bases; junction bases not matched to a gene: 7. This clone showed up just a few times. As yet, its antigen is unknown. TCRB transcripts that were expressed got sequenced, as all of the isolated RNA had been reverse transcribed. Using immunoSEQ multiplex PCR, the repertoire was profiled, and TCRdb retains in-frame clones only, with some absent. The sample records about 160,000 clones, around 8% being singletons. The receptor was isolated from a woman between 18 and 29 years old with type 1 diabetes. V is TRBV7-9 and J is TRBJ2-1; 9 bases fit TRBD2. The sequenced sample was central memory CD4+ T cells from blood. The CDR3 nucleotides are TGTGCCAGTATGCTAGCGGGGATTTACAATGAGCAGTTCTTC. It encodes CASMLAGIYNEQFF.